The 27 T cell receptor beta chains below come from one sample, sequenced in a study of blood T cell repertoires in COVID-19. Data came from immunoSEQ multiplex PCR; TCRdb stores just in-frame clones and leaves some out. The sample consists of roughly 100,000 clones, about 90% of them appearing once. Material for sequencing was peripheral blood. The receptors originated from a human donor in a cohort sampled during active COVID-19.

The chain employs TRBV28 and TRBJ2-3; D unresolved. This CDR3 is 14 amino acids long. Germline CDR1 MDHEN, CDR2 SYDVKM. Trimming removed 4 bases from V and 0 bases from J, with 8 bases in between. CDR3 DNA sequence: TGTGCCAGCAGTTCAGGTCTTAGCACAGATACGCAGTATTTT. Translating gives CASSSGLSTDTQYF.

This clone has a single count. This chain links TRBV29-1 with TRBJ2-7, with 7 bases identical to TRBD1. There are 14 residues in the CDR3. The germline V gene encodes CDR1 SQVTM and CDR2 ANQGSEA. After removal of 7 bases from V and 3 bases from J, the junction contained 12 bases not matched to a gene. This CDR3 reads CSALAGTASYEQYF. The CDR3 nucleotides are TGCAGCGCCCTGGCCGGGACAGCAAGCTACGAGCAGTACTTC.

The chain is built from TRBV5-1 and TRBJ2-7, with D perhaps TRBD2 (6 bases). This CDR3 has 16 residues. Germline CDR1 SGHRS, CDR2 YFSETQ. The V end was cut by 4 bases, the J end by 5 bases, with 22 bases between. This CDR3 is CASSPQTGRRNDEQYF. CDR3 coding DNA: TGCGCCAGCAGCCCGCAAACCGGGAGACGTAACGACGAGCAGTACTTC.

The rearrangement links TRBV28 to TRBJ1-2, with 9 bases that match TRBD1. In germline, CDR1 is MDHEN, CDR2 SYDVKM. This CDR3 contains 15 residues. Trimming took 6 bases from V and 5 from J; bases not matched to a gene: 10. The CDR3 region has the DNA TGTGCCAGCAGAAAACAGGGGGCGCGCGGATATGGCTACACCTTC. Translating it yields CASRKQGARGYGYTF.

This clone was seen a few times. This chain joins TRBV5-6 and TRBJ1-6; 7 positions match TRBD1. This CDR3 comprises 15 residues. Per germline, CDR1 SGHDT and CDR2 YYEEEE. V trimming: 0 bases; J trimming: 11 bases; junction bases outside the gene matches: 8. CDR3 sequence (DNA): TGTGCCAGCAGCTTGGACAGGGGCCCAGGCCCACCCCTCCACTTT. It specifies CASSLDRGPGPPLHF.

This clone occurred once. The genes are TRBV9 and TRBJ2-7, with 9 bases that match TRBD1. This CDR3 spans 16 amino acids. After removal of 0 bases from V and 2 bases from J, the junction contained 6 bases not matched to a gene. Germline CDR1 is SGDLS and CDR2 is YYNGEE. The chain's CDR3 is CASSVGSDRGTYEQYF. The CDR3 DNA reads as TGTGCCAGCAGCGTAGGCTCCGACAGGGGGACCTACGAGCAGTACTTC.

This chain uses TRBV24-1 with TRBJ2-2; the D is unclear. Trimming took off 9 bases at V and 9 bases at J, with 10 bases between the two ends. Germline V gene sequence: CDR1 KGHDR, CDR2 SFDVKD. The CDR3 has 11 amino acids. The CDR3 nucleotides read TGTGCCACCCTGGGCCTTAGGGAGCTGTTTTTT. It translates to CATLGLRELFF.

The V call is TRBV19, the J call TRBJ2-1, with 7 positions matching TRBD2. Germline values: CDR1 LNHDA, CDR2 SQIVND (reference sequence). Losses at the gene ends were 6 bases for V and 7 bases for J; bases not matched to a gene: 12. The CDR3 has 15 amino acids. The CDR3: CASSGLAEGRNEQFF. CDR3 DNA sequence: TGTGCCAGTAGCGGTCTAGCGGAGGGCCGGAATGAGCAGTTCTTC.

The count of this clone is one. One end of the junction fails to match germline, which may point to a read error. The chain is built from TRBV7-8 and TRBJ2-1, with D possibly matching TRBD2 (5 bases). Germline CDR1 is SGHVS and CDR2 is FQNEAQ. The CDR3 is made up of 12 amino acids. CDR3 amino acids: CASSLRVAQEVF. CDR3 DNA: TGTGCCAGCAGCCTCCGGGTCGCCCAGGAGGTCTTC. Based on the CDR3 plus reference TRBV7-8 and TRBJ2-1, the full variable domain is GAGVSQSPRYKVAKRGQDVALRCDPISGHVSLFWYQQALGQGPEFLTYFQNEAQLDKSGLPSDRFFAERPEGSVSTLKIQRTQQEDSAVYLCASSLRVAQEVFGPGTRLTVL.

This chain links TRBV11-3 with TRBJ2-1, with D possibly being TRBD2 (6 bases). The CDR3 runs 15 residues. V shed 4 bases and J shed 9 bases, with 19 bases lying between them. Germline CDR1 reads SGHNT; CDR2 reads YENEEA. This chain's CDR3 is CASSSGGTGAGEQFF. The CDR3 DNA is TGTGCCAGCAGCTCTGGCGGGACGGGAGCAGGTGAGCAGTTCTTC.

This chain connects TRBV5-5 to TRBJ2-7; 8 bases are shared with TRBD2. V shed 10 bases, J shed 6 bases, and the junction held 18 bases outside the gene matches. Germline V lookup: CDR1 SGHKS, CDR2 YYEKEE (reference sequence). CDR3 length: 15 residues. CDR3 sequence (DNA): TGTGCCTCCACAGCTCCGCGGGGGGTCGTCCGCGAGCAGTACTTC. Protein sequence: CASTAPRGVVREQYF.

The chain carries TRBV9 and TRBJ2-1; maybe TRBD1 (5 bases). V lost 3 bases to trimming and J lost 2 bases, with 9 bases between them. CDR3 length: 14 amino acids. Germline values: CDR1 SGDLS, CDR2 YYNGEE. CDR3 protein: CASSATVPYNEQFF. CDR3 nucleotide sequence: TGTGCCAGCAGCGCGACAGTCCCCTACAATGAGCAGTTCTTC.

V is TRBV19 and J is TRBJ2-1; 8 bases match TRBD2. V was clipped by 6 bases and J by 9 bases; unmatched bases: 10. The length of the CDR3 is 14 residues. Germline loops: CDR1 LNHDA, CDR2 SQIVND (reference sequence). The CDR3 coding sequence is TGTGCCAGTAGAACCGGGACTAGTTCCAGTGAGCAGTTCTTC. Its protein product is CASRTGTSSSEQFF.

This sequence joins TRBV7-9 and TRBJ2-5, with TRBD2 matching 9 bases. With V trimmed by 4 bases and J by 4 bases, 4 bases remained unmatched. The CDR3 runs 14 residues. Germline-derived CDR1 and CDR2 are SEHNR and FQNEAQ (reference sequence). The CDR3 DNA is TGTGCCAGCAGCTCGCGGGGGGGAGGAGAGACCCAGTACTTC. This sequence encodes CASSSRGGGETQYF. Combining the CDR3 with reference TRBV7-9 and TRBJ2-5 gives the whole variable domain DTGVSQNPRHKITKRGQNVTFRCDPISEHNRLYWYRQTLGQGPEFLTYFQNEAQLEKSRLLSDRFSAERPKGSFSTLEIQRTEQGDSAMYLCASSSRGGGETQYFGPGTRLLVL.

The rearrangement joins TRBV30 to TRBJ2-7; the D is unclear. The V gene's germline CDR1 is GTSNPN and CDR2 SVGIG (reference sequence). The V gene lost 2 bases and the J gene lost 1 base, with 6 bases spanning the gap. CDR3 length equals 12 residues. The CDR3 sequence: CAWSPRSYEQYF. As DNA, the CDR3 is TGTGCCTGGAGTCCTCGGTCCTACGAGCAGTACTTC.

The genes are TRBV10-3 and TRBJ1-2; D possibly corresponds to TRBD1 (6 bases). The CDR3 consists of 13 residues. From germline, CDR1 is ENHRY and CDR2 SYGVKD. Trimming removed 6 bases from V and 1 base from J, with 9 bases in between. CDR3 amino acids: CAIRDSVNYGYTF. CDR3 in DNA: TGTGCCATCAGGGACAGCGTTAACTATGGCTACACCTTC.

This chain joins TRBV19 and TRBJ1-1; 7 bases fit TRBD1. V shed 1 base, J shed 6 bases, and the junction held 8 bases outside the gene matches. CDR3 length: 15 residues. Germline CDR1 LNHDA, CDR2 SQIVND (reference sequence). CDR3 residues: CASSIGSGQVPEAFF. The DNA of the CDR3 is TGTGCCAGTAGTATAGGATCCGGACAGGTCCCTGAAGCTTTCTTT.

The CDR3 coding sequence is TGTGCCAGCAGGTTTAGCGGGGGTGACACCGGGGAGCTGTTTTTT. It encodes CASRFSGGDTGELFF. The rearrangement links TRBV28 to TRBJ2-2, with TRBD2 matching over 9 bases. Per the germline V gene, CDR1 is MDHEN and CDR2 is SYDVKM. With 6 bases clipped from V and 3 bases from J, the junction kept 5 bases outside the gene matches. There are 15 residues in the CDR3.

The chain combines TRBV7-9 with TRBJ2-7, with D unclear. The CDR3 runs 14 residues. From germline, CDR1 is SEHNR and CDR2 FQNEAQ (reference sequence). Trimming cost V 5 bases and J 1 base, with 12 bases left between them. CDR3 amino acids: CASSPLPQSYEQYF. CDR3 sequence (DNA): TGTGCCAGCAGCCCCCTCCCACAGTCCTACGAGCAGTACTTC. Variable domain in full (rest from reference TRBV7-9 and TRBJ2-7): DTGVSQNPRHKITKRGQNVTFRCDPISEHNRLYWYRQTLGQGPEFLTYFQNEAQLEKSRLLSDRFSAERPKGSFSTLEIQRTEQGDSAMYLCASSPLPQSYEQYFGPGTRLTVT.

In DNA, the CDR3 is TGTGCCAGCAGCCGGACTAGCGGGGGGGCCGAGCAGTTCTTC. Its protein product is CASSRTSGGAEQFF. This chain joins TRBV6-6 and TRBJ2-1; 15 bases are shared with TRBD2. Trimming took 6 bases from V and 10 from J; bases not matched to a gene: 4. The length of the CDR3 is 14 residues. Germline assignment: CDR1 MNHNY and CDR2 SVGAGI (reference sequence).

The chain couples TRBV11-2 to TRBJ1-3; D gene ambiguous. The ends were cut back, 5 bases at V and 4 bases at J, with 12 bases in the middle. Germline-derived CDR1 and CDR2 are SGHAT and FQNNGV. This CDR3 contains 14 residues. The CDR3 loop reads CASSVWARGNTIYF. CDR3 bases: TGTGCCAGCAGCGTCTGGGCCCGAGGAAACACCATATATTTT.

This chain joins TRBV6-6 and TRBJ1-5; no clear D. The CDR3 consists of 15 residues. Germline CDR1 is MNHNY and CDR2 is SVGAGI (reference sequence). Trimming cost V 5 bases and J 0 bases, with 11 bases left between them. In DNA, the CDR3 is TGTGCCAGCAGTCCCAGTCGGGGTAGCAATCAGCCCCAGCATTTT. Translated, it gives CASSPSRGSNQPQHF.

The V and J genes are TRBV7-2 and TRBJ2-7; 8 nucleotides match TRBD2. V trimming: 0 bases; J trimming: 2 bases; junction bases outside the gene matches: 6. This CDR3 is 16 amino acids long. Germline V gives CDR1 SGHTA, CDR2 FQGNSA. The CDR3 reads CASSLAAGGSPYEQYF. The CDR3 bases are TGTGCCAGCAGCTTAGCCGCGGGGGGCTCCCCCTACGAGCAGTACTTC.

The chain is built from TRBV20-1 and TRBJ2-7, with D tentatively TRBD2 (6 bases). Germline loops: CDR1 DFQATT, CDR2 SNEGSKA (reference sequence). This CDR3 has 17 amino acids. V shed 3 bases and J shed 9 bases, with 30 bases lying between them. The CDR3 sequence is CSASRSLFYTFPGGQYF. CDR3 nucleotides: TGCAGTGCTAGTAGAAGTTTATTTTATACATTTCCCGGGGGGCAGTACTTC.

The chain is built from TRBV28 and TRBJ2-7, with D possibly TRBD1 on 5 matching bases. Germline V gene data show CDR1 as MDHEN and CDR2 as SYDVKM. Trimming removed 3 bases from V and 1 base from J, with 19 bases in between. This CDR3 region has 17 residues. Here the CDR3 reads CASSLGKRNRRSYEQYF. In DNA form, the CDR3 reads TGTGCCAGCAGTTTGGGTAAGAGGAACAGGCGTTCCTACGAGCAGTACTTC.

As DNA, the CDR3 is TGTGCCAGTAGTATAGAAGAGGGGGTGAGCACAGATACGCAGTATTTT. Its protein product is CASSIEEGVSTDTQYF. This sequence joins TRBV19 and TRBJ2-3; D possibly corresponds to TRBD1 (6 bases). This CDR3 comprises 16 residues. The germline V gene encodes CDR1 LNHDA and CDR2 SQIVND (reference sequence). V was cut by 0 bases and J by 0 bases, with 10 bases left in between.

The chain uses TRBV5-1 and TRBJ2-3, with D perhaps matching TRBD1 (6 bases). Germline CDR1 is SGHRS and CDR2 is YFSETQ. The CDR3 runs to 14 residues. Trimming stripped 4 bases from V and 2 bases from J, with 11 bases between. CDR3 protein: CASSADRNTDTQYF. The CDR3 coding sequence is TGCGCCAGCAGCGCGGACAGAAACACAGATACGCAGTATTTT.